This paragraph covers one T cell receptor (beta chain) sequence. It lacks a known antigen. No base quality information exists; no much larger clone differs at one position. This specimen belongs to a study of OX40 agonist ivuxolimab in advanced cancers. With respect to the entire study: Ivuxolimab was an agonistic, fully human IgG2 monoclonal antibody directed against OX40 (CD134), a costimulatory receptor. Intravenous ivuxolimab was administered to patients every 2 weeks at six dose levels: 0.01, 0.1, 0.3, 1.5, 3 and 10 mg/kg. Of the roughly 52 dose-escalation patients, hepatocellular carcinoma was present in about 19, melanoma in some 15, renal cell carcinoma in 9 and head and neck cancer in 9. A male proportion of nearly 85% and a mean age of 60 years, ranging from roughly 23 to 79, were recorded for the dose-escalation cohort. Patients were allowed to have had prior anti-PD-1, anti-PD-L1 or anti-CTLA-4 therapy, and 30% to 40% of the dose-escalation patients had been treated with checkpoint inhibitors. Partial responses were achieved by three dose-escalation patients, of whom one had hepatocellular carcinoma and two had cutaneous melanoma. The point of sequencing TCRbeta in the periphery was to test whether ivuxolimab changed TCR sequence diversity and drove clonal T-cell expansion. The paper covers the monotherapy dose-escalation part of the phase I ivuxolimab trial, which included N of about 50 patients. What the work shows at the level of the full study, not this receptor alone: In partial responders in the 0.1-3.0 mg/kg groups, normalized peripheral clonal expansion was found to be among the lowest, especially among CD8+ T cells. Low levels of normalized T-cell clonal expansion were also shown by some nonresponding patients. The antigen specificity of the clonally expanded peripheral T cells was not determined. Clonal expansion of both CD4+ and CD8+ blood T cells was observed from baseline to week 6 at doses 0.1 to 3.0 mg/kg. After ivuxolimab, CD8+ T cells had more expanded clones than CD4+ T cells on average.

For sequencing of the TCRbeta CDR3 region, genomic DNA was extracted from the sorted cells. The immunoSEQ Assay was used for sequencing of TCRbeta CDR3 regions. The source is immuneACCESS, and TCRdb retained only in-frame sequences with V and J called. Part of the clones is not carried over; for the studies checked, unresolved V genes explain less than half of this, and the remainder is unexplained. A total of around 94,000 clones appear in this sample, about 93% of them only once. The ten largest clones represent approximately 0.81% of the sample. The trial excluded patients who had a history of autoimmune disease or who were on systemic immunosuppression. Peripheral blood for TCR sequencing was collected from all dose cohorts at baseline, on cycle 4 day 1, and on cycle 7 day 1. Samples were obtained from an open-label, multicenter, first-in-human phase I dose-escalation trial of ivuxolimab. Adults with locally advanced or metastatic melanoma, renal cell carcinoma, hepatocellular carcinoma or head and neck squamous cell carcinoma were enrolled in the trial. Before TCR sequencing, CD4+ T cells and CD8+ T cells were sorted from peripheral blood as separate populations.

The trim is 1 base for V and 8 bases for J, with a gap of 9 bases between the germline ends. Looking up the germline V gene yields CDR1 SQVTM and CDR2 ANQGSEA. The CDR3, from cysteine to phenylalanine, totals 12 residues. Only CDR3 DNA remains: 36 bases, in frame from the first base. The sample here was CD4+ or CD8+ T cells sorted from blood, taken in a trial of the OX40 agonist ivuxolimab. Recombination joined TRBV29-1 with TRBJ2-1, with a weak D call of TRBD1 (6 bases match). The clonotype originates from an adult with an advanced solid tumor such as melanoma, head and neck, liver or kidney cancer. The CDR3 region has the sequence CSVEGGGDEQFF. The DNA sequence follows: TGCAGCGTTGAAGGAGGGGGTGATGAGCAGTTCTTC.